A single sample gave rise to the 13 T cell receptor beta chains below, sequenced in a study of molecular identifiers for immune sequencing clone quantification. TCRdb processed the PCR reads anew with MiXCR; each CDR3 protein has one entry. The table has 550,000 to 750,000 distinct CDR3 sequences, about 20% seen once. Material for sequencing was naive CD8+ T cells from blood, with Jurkat cell RNA spiked in. Subset reported: FACS-sorted CD8+CD4-CCR7+CD45RA+ naive T cells. The origin of the receptors is a human donor in good health. Some libraries in this study had Jurkat cell RNA spiked in.

This clonotype was detected ten times or more. The V and J genes are TRBV7-2 and TRBJ1-1; 7 positions match TRBD1. V lost 3 bases and J lost 1; bases outside the gene matches: 2. Germline assignment: CDR1 SGHTA and CDR2 FQGNSA. The CDR3 has 14 residues. The DNA of the CDR3 is TGTGCCAGCAGCTTCACAGGGGAGAACACTGAAGCTTTCTTT. Encoded protein: CASSFTGENTEAFF.

At least ten counts were recorded for this clonotype. This sequence joins TRBV24-1 and TRBJ1-3; D is uncertain. Trimming pared 5 bases from V and 0 bases from J, leaving 16 bases between. The CDR3 runs 17 residues. Germline values: CDR1 KGHDR, CDR2 SFDVKD. CDR3 sequence (DNA): TGTGCCACCAGTGCCGGGCCGGGAACCATCTCTGGAAACACCATATATTTT. Its translation: CATSAGPGTISGNTIYF.

This clonotype was seen only a few times. The CDR3 loop reads CASEGHGELFF. The CDR3 bases are TGTGCCAGCGAGGGGCACGGGGAGCTGTTTTTT. The rearrangement links TRBV19 to TRBJ2-2; D tentatively reads TRBD1 or TRBD2 (5 bases each). CDR1 is LNHDA and CDR2 is SQIVND in the germline V gene (reference sequence). The CDR3 covers 11 residues. Trimming removed 9 bases from V and 7 bases from J, with 9 bases in between.

At least ten counts were recorded for this clonotype. This rearrangement joins TRBV6-2 or TRBV6-3 to TRBJ1-5; D is perhaps TRBD1 (5 bases). The V end was cut by 0 bases, the J end by 6 bases, with 9 bases between. This CDR3 is 14 amino acids long. Germline V CDR1 and CDR2: MNHEY, SVGEGT. For the CDR3, the DNA is TGTGCCAGCAGTTACTCGGCAGGGCTTCAGCCCCAGCATTTT. It yields the protein CASSYSAGLQPQHF.

Concerning this clonotype itself: This may stem from a read error, because a much larger clone lies one nucleotide away. The V and J genes are TRBV4-2 and TRBJ2-7, with D hard to call. CDR1 and CDR2 (germline): LGHNA, YNFKEQ. The CDR3 loop spans 10 amino acids. CDR3 DNA sequence: TGTGCCAGCAGCCGGTACGAGCAGTGCTTC. Protein: CASSRYEQCF.

This clonotype was observed a handful of times. The gene calls are TRBV12-3 or TRBV12-4 and TRBJ1-1; 7 bases fit TRBD1. J was trimmed by 4 bases and V by 3 bases; bases with no gene match: 8. This CDR3 region has 15 residues. The CDR3 spells CASSLGQGGLTEAFF. The CDR3 DNA reads TGTGCCAGCAGTTTGGGTCAGGGGGGTCTCACTGAAGCTTTCTTT.

This clonotype came up many times. This chain uses TRBV6-5 with TRBJ2-7; D call uncertain. This CDR3 has 14 amino acids. The germline V gene encodes CDR1 MNHEY and CDR2 SVGAGI. Trimming stripped 6 bases from V and 5 bases from J, with 17 bases between. The CDR3 reads CASSPGAFGNEQYF. DNA of the CDR3: TGTGCCAGCAGCCCCGGAGCGTTCGGCAACGAGCAGTACTTC.

This clonotype was recorded many times. The chain has TRBV6-6 and TRBJ1-1; no definite D call. Germline assignment: CDR1 MNHNY and CDR2 SVGAGI (reference sequence). Trimming removed 6 bases at V and 4 bases at J, with 9 bases between. The CDR3 contains 12 residues. The CDR3 region has the DNA TGTGCCAGCAGCTATAGTTCCACTGAAGCTTTCTTT. This translates into CASSYSSTEAFF.

This chain connects TRBV9 to TRBJ2-7; D ambiguous. The CDR3 extends over 14 amino acids. Germline CDR1 and CDR2: SGDLS and YYNGEE. Deletions cut 3 bases from V and 2 bases from J, with 12 bases between. The CDR3 is CASSAAVSPYEQYF. The CDR3 DNA reads TGTGCCAGCAGCGCCGCCGTAAGCCCCTACGAGCAGTACTTC.

A remark on this clonotype: A much larger clone differs by one base, so this may be a read error. The conserved final phenylalanine or tryptophan is absent from the CDR3, which likely points to a read error. The chain carries TRBV14 and TRBJ1-2; D is unresolved. This CDR3 is built from 16 residues. Germline V gives CDR1 SGHDN, CDR2 FVKESK. V was clipped by 4 bases and J by 4 bases, with 19 bases between them. The chain's CDR3 is CASSPNPRAPVYGYTL. The CDR3 nucleotides read TGTGCCAGCAGCCCAAACCCAAGGGCTCCGGTCTATGGCTACACCCTC.

Worth noting for this clonotype: One end of the junction is discordant with germline, which a read error may explain. The rearrangement links TRBV9 to TRBJ2-3, with 8 nucleotides matching TRBD2. The CDR3 covers 16 residues. Looked up from germline, CDR1 is SGDLS and CDR2 is YYNGEE. CDR3 DNA: TGTGTCAGCAGCGTAGATGGCGGGGGGAGCACAGATACGCAGTATTTT. Its translation is CVSSVDGGGSTDTQYF.

The chain combines TRBV29-1 with TRBJ2-7, with D perhaps matching TRBD2 (6 bases). V was pared by 4 bases and J by 3 bases, with 19 bases between. Per the germline V gene, CDR1 is SQVTM and CDR2 is ANQGSEA. This CDR3 has 15 residues. The CDR3 DNA is TGCAGCGTTGGAGTTTGGGGACCAGCGGGCTACGAGCAGTACTTC. It yields the protein CSVGVWGPAGYEQYF.

This clonotype was seen at least ten times. The chain couples TRBV28 to TRBJ1-5; possibly TRBD1 for D (6 bases). Trimming removed 7 bases from V and 2 bases from J, with 15 bases in between. This CDR3 has 15 amino acids. CDR1 and CDR2 (germline): MDHEN, SYDVKM. The CDR3 protein is CASNPQGSRNQPQHF. The CDR3 DNA follows: TGTGCCAGCAATCCCCAGGGGAGTCGCAATCAGCCCCAGCATTTT.